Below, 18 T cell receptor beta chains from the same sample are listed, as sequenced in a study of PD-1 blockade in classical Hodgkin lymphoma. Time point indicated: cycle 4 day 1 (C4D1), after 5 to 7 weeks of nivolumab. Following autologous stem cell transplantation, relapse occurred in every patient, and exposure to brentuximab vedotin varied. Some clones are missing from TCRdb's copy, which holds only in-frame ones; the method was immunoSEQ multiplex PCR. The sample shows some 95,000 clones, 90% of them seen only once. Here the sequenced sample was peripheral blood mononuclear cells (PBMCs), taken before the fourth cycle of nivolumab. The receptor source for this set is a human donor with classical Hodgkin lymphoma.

CDR3 in DNA: TGTGCCAGCAGTCTAACAGGGAACACTGAAGCTTTCTTT. This translates into CASSLTGNTEAFF. The rearrangement uses TRBV28 and TRBJ1-1; a weak D match, TRBD1 (5 bases). The germline CDR1 and CDR2 sequences are MDHEN and SYDVKM. Between the trimmed V and J ends, which lost 5 bases and 1 base, there was a span of 8 bases. The CDR3 spans 13 residues.

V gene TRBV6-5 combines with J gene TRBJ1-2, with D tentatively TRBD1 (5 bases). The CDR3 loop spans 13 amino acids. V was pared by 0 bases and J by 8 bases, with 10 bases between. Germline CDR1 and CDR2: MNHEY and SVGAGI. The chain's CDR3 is CASSYSGGDGYTF. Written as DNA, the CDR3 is TGTGCCAGCAGTTACTCTGGGGGGGACGGCTACACCTTC.

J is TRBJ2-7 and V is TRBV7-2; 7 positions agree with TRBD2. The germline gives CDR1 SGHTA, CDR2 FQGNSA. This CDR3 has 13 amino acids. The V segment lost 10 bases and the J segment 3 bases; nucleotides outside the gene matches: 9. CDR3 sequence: CATSVGTNYEQYF. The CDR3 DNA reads TGTGCCACATCAGTGGGGACTAACTACGAGCAGTACTTC.

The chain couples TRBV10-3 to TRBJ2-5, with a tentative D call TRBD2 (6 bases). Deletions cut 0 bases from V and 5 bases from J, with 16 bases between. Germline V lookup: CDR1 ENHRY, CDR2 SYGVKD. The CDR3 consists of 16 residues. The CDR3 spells CAISESKGGGGETQYF. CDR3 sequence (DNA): TGTGCCATCAGTGAGTCGAAGGGAGGAGGAGGTGAGACCCAGTACTTC.

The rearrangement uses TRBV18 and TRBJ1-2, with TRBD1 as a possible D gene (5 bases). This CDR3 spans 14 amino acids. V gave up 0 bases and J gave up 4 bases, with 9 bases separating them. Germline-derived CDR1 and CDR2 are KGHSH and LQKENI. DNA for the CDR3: TGTGCCAGCTCACCACCCGACAGCAGCTATGGCTACACCTTC. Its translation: CASSPPDSSYGYTF.

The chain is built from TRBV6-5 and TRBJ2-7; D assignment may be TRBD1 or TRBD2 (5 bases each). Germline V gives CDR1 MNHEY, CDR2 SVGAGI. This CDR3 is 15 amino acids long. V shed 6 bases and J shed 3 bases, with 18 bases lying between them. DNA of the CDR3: TGTGCCAGCAGCCCCAGCCGGGACGTCTACTACGAGCAGTACTTC. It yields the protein CASSPSRDVYYEQYF.

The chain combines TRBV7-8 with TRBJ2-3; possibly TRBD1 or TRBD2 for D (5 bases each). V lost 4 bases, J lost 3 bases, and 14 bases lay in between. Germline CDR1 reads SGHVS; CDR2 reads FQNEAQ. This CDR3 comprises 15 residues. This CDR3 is CASSYRDGRTDTQYF. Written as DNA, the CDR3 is TGTGCCAGCAGCTACCGGGACGGCAGAACAGATACGCAGTATTTT. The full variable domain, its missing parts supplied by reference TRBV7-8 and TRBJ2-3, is GAGVSQSPRYKVAKRGQDVALRCDPISGHVSLFWYQQALGQGPEFLTYFQNEAQLDKSGLPSDRFFAERPEGSVSTLKIQRTQQEDSAVYLCASSYRDGRTDTQYFGPGTRLTVL.

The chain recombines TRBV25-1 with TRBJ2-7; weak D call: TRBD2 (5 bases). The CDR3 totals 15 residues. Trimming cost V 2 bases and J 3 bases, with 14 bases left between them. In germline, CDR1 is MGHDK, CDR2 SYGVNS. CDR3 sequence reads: CASSEEASLSYEQYF. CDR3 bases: TGTGCCAGCAGTGAAGAGGCTAGCCTCAGCTACGAGCAGTACTTC.

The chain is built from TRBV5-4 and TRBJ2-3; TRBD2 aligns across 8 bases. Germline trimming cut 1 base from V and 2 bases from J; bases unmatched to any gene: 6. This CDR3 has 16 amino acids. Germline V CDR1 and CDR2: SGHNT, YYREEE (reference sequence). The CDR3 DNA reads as TGTGCCAGCAGCTTGCGGGGGGGATCCGTCACAGATACGCAGTATTTT. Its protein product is CASSLRGGSVTDTQYF.

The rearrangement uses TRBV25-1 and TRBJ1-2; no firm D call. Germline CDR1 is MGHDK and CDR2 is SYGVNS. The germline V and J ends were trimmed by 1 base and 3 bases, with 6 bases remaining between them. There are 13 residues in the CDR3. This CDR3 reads CASSEFGDYGYTF. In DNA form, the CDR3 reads TGTGCCAGCAGTGAATTCGGTGACTATGGCTACACCTTC.

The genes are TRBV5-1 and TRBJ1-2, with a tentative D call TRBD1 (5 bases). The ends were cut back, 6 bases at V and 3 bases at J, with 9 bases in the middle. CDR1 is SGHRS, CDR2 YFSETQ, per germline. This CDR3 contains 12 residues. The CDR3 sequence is CASTGTDYGYTF. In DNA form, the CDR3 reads TGCGCCAGCACCGGGACGGACTATGGCTACACCTTC.

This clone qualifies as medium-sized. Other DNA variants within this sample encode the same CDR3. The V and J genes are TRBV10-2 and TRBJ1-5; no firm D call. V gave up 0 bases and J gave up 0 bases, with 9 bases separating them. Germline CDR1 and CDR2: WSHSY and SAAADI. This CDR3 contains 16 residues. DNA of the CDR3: TGCGCCAGCAGTGAGTCTCCCGGGAATAGCAATCAGCCCCAGCATTTT. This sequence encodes CASSESPGNSNQPQHF.

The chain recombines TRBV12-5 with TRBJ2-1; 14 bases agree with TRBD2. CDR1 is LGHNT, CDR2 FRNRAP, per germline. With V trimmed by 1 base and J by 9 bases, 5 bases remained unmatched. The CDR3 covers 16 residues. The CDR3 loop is CASGLAQGLAGGEQFF. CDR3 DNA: TGTGCTAGTGGTTTGGCCCAAGGACTAGCGGGGGGTGAGCAGTTCTTC.

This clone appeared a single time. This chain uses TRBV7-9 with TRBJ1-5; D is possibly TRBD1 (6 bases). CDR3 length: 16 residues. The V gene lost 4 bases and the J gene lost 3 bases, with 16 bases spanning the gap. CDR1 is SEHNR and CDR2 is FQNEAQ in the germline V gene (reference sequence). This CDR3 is CASSSLLGQINQPQHF. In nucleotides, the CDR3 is TGTGCCAGCAGCTCCTTGCTTGGACAGATCAATCAGCCCCAGCATTTT.

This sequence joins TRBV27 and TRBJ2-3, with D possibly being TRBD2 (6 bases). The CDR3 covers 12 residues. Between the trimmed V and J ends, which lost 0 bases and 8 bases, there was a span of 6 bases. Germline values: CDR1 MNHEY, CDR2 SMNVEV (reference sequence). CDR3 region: CASSLSGGTQYF. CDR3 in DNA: TGTGCCAGCAGTTTATCGGGGGGTACGCAGTATTTT.

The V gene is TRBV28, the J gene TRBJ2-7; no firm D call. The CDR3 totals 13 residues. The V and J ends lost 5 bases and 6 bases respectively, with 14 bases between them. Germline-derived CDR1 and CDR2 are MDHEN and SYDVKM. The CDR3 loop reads CASSLPTWGEQYF. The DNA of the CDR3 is TGTGCCAGCAGTCTACCCACGTGGGGCGAGCAGTACTTC.

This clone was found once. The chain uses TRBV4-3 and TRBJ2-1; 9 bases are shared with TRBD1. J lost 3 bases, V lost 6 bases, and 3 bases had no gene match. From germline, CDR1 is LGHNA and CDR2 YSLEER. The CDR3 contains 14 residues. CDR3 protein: CASRGQGYYNEQFF. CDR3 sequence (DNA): TGCGCCAGCAGGGGACAGGGATACTACAATGAGCAGTTCTTC.

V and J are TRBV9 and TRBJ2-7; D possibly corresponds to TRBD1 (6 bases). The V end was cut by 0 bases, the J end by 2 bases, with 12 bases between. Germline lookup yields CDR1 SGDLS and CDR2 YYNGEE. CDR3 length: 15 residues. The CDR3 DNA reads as TGTGCCAGCAGCGTAGACCGGGGACAAACCTACGAGCAGTACTTC. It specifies CASSVDRGQTYEQYF.